Presented here are 5 T cell receptor beta chains from one specimen sequenced in a study of T-cell reconstitution after alpha-beta-depleted transplantation in children. Unique molecular identifiers were built into the TCRbeta library. One entry per CDR3 protein results from TCRdb running MiXCR on the PCR reads. Of about 830,000 distinct CDR3 sequences in the sample, 16% were seen once. The source was PBMCs, mostly from graft donor cells, collected 360 days after TCRalphabeta/CD19-depleted stem cell transplant. These receptors were collected from a male patient younger than 18 who had a stem cell transplant for acute lymphoblastic leukemia, so the T cells may come from the graft donor.

The chain recombines TRBV5-1 with TRBJ2-6; a weak D match, TRBD1 (5 bases). Germline V lookup: CDR1 SGHRS, CDR2 YFSETQ. Trimming shortened V by 4 bases and J by 0 bases, and 11 bases separated the two germline ends. The CDR3 has 16 residues. The CDR3 DNA is TGCGCCAGCAGCGGTGGACACAACTCTGGGGCCAACGTCCTGACTTTC. Amino acids: CASSGGHNSGANVLTF.

Only one count was recorded for this clonotype. V gene TRBV5-1 combines with J gene TRBJ2-1; weak D call: TRBD1 (5 bases). V gave up 5 bases and J gave up 9 bases, with 15 bases separating them. The germline V gene has CDR1 SGHRS and CDR2 YFSETQ. The CDR3 runs 13 residues. The DNA of the CDR3 is TGCGCCAGCAGTCCCGACGGTAGGGGTGAGCAGTTCTTC. It specifies CASSPDGRGEQFF.

The chain has TRBV12-3 or TRBV12-4 and TRBJ2-7; 7 bases line up with TRBD2. The CDR3 has 18 residues. With 2 bases clipped from V and 4 bases from J, the junction kept 17 bases outside the gene matches. The CDR3 DNA reads TGTGCCAGCAGTTTAACCGTCACGGGGAGGGGAAGGTGGTACGAGCAGTACTTC. Its protein product is CASSLTVTGRGRWYEQYF.

V is TRBV11-1 and J is TRBJ2-3, with 14 bases aligning to TRBD2. CDR1 is SGHAT, CDR2 FQDESV, per germline (reference sequence). J was trimmed by 4 bases and V by 4 bases; bases with no gene match: 16. The CDR3 runs to 20 residues. The CDR3 region has the DNA TGTGCCAGCAGCTCTATATTGGGGCCGGGACTAGCGGGAGATCCAGATACGCAGTATTTT. As protein: CASSSILGPGLAGDPDTQYF.

This clonotype was found many times. DNA for the CDR3: TGTGCCAGCAGCGTATCGGGCAGGGGCGACACCGGGGAGCTGTTTTTT. The encoded protein is CASSVSGRGDTGELFF. The chain carries TRBV9 and TRBJ2-2, with a possible D match to TRBD1 (6 bases). This CDR3 is 16 amino acids long. Looked up from germline, CDR1 is SGDLS and CDR2 is YYNGEE. Deletions cut 1 base from V and 3 bases from J, with 13 bases between.